This entry concerns a single TCR beta chain. This clone came up a few times. Its antigen is currently not known. Within one base of it there is no much larger clone, and no base qualities were kept. The treatment or condition label for this specimen denotes: 19 received Ad26.COV2.S at low or high dose, single or two shots; 5 received placebo; per-sample allocation not given. Repertoires of vaccine and placebo recipients were sequenced from samples taken on day 63 after the first injection. In Cohort 1b, around 25 adults aged 18-55 years were enrolled at a single site in Boston, USA, between 29 July and 7 August 2020. Ad26.COV2.S was a replication-incompetent adenovirus type 26 vector that expressed a prefusion-stabilized SARS-CoV-2 spike protein derived from the original Wuhan strain. The source of the sample is a study of Ad26.COV2.S vaccination and SARS-CoV-2 variants (dated by TCRdb to the early 2020s). Study-level background: Vaccine-arm donors came from COV1001, a multicentre, randomized, double-blind, placebo-controlled phase I-IIa trial of Ad26.COV2.S in healthy adults. Trial participants were randomized into five groups of five, in which low-dose or high-dose Ad26.COV2.S was given once or twice, or placebo was given on both occasions. Ad26.COV2.S was administered intramuscularly at 5 x 10^10 or 1 x 10^11 viral particles, either as a single shot or as two shots given 56 days apart. TCRbeta repertoire sequencing served as the tool for gauging how specific and how broad the SARS-CoV-2-reactive T cell receptors were following Ad26.COV2.S vaccination. Investigators did not know the trial group allocation while performing experiments and assessing outcomes. A total of 32 samples were included in the TCR-sequenced set, comprising about 20 Ad26.COV2.S vaccine recipients, 5 placebo recipients and 8 SARS-CoV-2 convalescent individuals. What the work shows at the level of the full study, not this receptor alone: After vaccination, spike-specific CD8+ and CD4+ T cell responses were reported to show substantial breadth. The study lacked the statistical power to compare responses across vaccine doses or regimens. It was noted by the authors that total T cell responses may have been underestimated by the TCR breadth and depth analyses. Ad26.COV2.S recipients had higher spike-specific TCR breadth than placebo recipients (P = 0.0014). Vaccine and placebo recipients had similar non-spike TCR breadth, a finding consistent with the vaccine containing only spike.

The CDR3 holds 15 amino acids from the cysteine to the phenylalanine. Only the CDR3 portion is preserved as DNA: 45 bases, with reading frame beginning at the first base. A distance of 13 bases separates the germline ends of V and J, which lose 0 bases and 5 bases respectively. The germline V gene provides CDR1 SGHDN and CDR2 FVKESK. The immunoSEQ Assay was used to sequence TCRbeta CDR3 regions. After extraction, genomic DNA underwent amplification by bias-controlled multiplex PCR, followed by high-throughput sequencing. On the study's bioinformatics: To quantify the absolute abundance of each unique TCRbeta CDR3 region, sequences were collapsed and filtered. Usable DNA was measured by amplifying reference genes present in all nucleated cells, and TCRbeta template counts were normalized to that usable DNA to estimate T cell fraction. Repertoire TCRs were annotated as SARS-CoV-2-specific when V gene, CDR3 amino acid sequence and J gene were exactly matched to a known reactive TCR set. The reference SARS-CoV-2 TCR set came from MIRA and was filtered for enrichment in COVID-19-positive ImmuneCODE repertoires, removing public or cross-reactive TCRs. Using the MIRA antigens, annotated TCRs were further analysed by specific ORF or by position within an ORF. Breadth was defined as annotated unique rearrangements over total unique productive rearrangements; depth was the summed frequency of those rearrangements. Two-sided Wilcoxon rank-sum tests were used to compare TCR breadth between groups. The source is immuneACCESS, and TCRdb retained only in-frame sequences with V and J called. Part of the clones is not carried over; for the studies checked, unresolved V genes explain less than half of this, and the remainder is unexplained. D and trimming come from the DNA, and the V and J calls and clone size come from that table. Counted in this sample were 300,000 to 350,000 clones; 80% to 90% of them appeared once. The ten largest make up roughly 10% of the sample.

This receptor was identified in a person between 18 and 65 years old who received the Ad26.COV2.S COVID-19 vaccine or a placebo. Sequencing used peripheral blood, obtained in a trial of Ad26.COV2.S vaccine versus placebo. The chain is assembled from TRBV14 and TRBJ2-5; a confident D gene designation cannot be given. In nucleotides, the sequence is TGTGCCAGCAGCCAAGAGTGGCTAAATGACGAGACCCAGTACTTC. Translation gives CASSQEWLNDETQYF.